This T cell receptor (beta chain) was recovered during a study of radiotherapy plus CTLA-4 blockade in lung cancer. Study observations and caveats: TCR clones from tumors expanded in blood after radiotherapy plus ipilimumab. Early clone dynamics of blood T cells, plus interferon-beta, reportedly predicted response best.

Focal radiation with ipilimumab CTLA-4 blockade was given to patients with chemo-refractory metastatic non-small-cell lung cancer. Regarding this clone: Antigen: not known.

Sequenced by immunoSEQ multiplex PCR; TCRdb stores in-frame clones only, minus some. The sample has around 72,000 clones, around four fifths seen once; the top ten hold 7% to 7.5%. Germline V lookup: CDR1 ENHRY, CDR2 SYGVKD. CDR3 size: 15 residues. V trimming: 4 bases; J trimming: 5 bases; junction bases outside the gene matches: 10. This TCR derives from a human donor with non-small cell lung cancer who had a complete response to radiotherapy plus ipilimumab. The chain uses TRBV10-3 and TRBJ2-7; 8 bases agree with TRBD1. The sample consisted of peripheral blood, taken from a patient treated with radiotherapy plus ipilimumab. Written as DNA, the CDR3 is TGTGCCATCAGTGCGACTCAAACAGGGGGAGACGAGCAGTACTTC. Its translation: CAISATQTGGDEQYF.